The present T cell receptor beta chain was sequenced within a study of control samples from healthy donors and cancer patients. Here immunoSEQ multiplex PCR was the method, and the copy in TCRdb shows in-frame clones only, minus some. The repertoire holds 65,000 to 90,000 clones, approximately 91% seen once, with roughly a tenth in the top ten. CDR1 and CDR2 from the germline V gene are KGHSH and LQKENI. CDR3 length: 17 residues. Trimming removed 1 base from V and 2 bases from J; junction bases left unmatched: 6. J is TRBJ2-5 and V is TRBV18; 11 bases agree with TRBD2. The sequencing input was PBMCs. This receptor was obtained from a woman between 50 and 59 years old with colorectal cancer. The CDR3 spells CASSPLSRTSGQETQYF. In DNA form, the CDR3 reads TGTGCCAGCTCACCACTTTCGCGGACTAGCGGGCAAGAGACCCAGTACTTC.